This entry concerns a single T cell receptor (beta chain). The antigen remains undetermined. This entry comes from a study of CXCR3-negative and CXCR3-positive naive CD8 T cells. cDNA libraries for TRB were generated by 5' RACE incorporating UMI labels. TCRdb reprocessed the 5' RACE reads and stores each CDR3 protein as one record, lacking DNA. The sample has some 130,000 distinct CDR3 sequences. CDR1 SQVTM and CDR2 ANQGSEA come from the germline V gene. This CDR3 has 12 amino acids. Study-level points and caveats: Diversity proved comparably high across both naive subsets and much lower in memory CD8+ cells. Against CXCR3-negative naive cells, CXCR3-positive naive cells showed more hydrophobic TRB CDR3s. Within a donor, both naive subsets shared TRBV-TRBJ usage, unlike memory cells.

The chain uses TRBV29-1 and TRBJ2-7; TCRdb selects TRBD1, and the lack of DNA leaves this call unchecked. This TCR derives from a human donor in good health. Some clones in this sample may be carry-over from other donors' samples. The sample was naive CXCR3- CD8+ T cells from blood. This sample's subset: CD45RO-CCR7+CD27+CD95- naive CD8+ T cells lacking CXCR3 (TNR3-). The CDR3 sequence: CSVEEGAGSQYF.